The clone carrying this TCR beta chain has ten or more counts. Transcripts of RNA were the source for amplifying TCR beta CDR3 regions. An initial RT-PCR round employing HTBI primers preceded a second-round multiplex PCR. Using its own MiXCR run on the multiplex PCR reads, TCRdb lists one record per CDR3 protein. The sample records almost 750,000 distinct CDR3 sequences, 40% being singletons. This specimen comes from a study of Graves' ophthalmopathy and Graves' hyperthyroidism. The CDR3 is 12 amino acids. With 3 bases removed from V and 9 bases from J, the gap between germline ends came to 14 bases. Germline CDR1 DFQATT, CDR2 SNEGSKA (reference sequence).

This sequence joins TRBV20-1 and TRBJ1-1, with D tentatively TRBD1 (6 bases). The sequenced material came from peripheral blood. The sequence derives from an adult man with Graves' ophthalmopathy. CDR3 sequence (DNA): TGCAGTGCTAGCAGGGGATCGCCCCAAGCTTTCTTT. It codes for CSASRGSPQAFF.